The present T cell receptor (beta chain) was sequenced within a study of blood T cell repertoires in COVID-19. Overall study context: PBMCs, B-cell-depleted T cells, or T cells provided the cDNA or gDNA that made up the material.

The table came from immunoSEQ multiplex PCR; TCRdb's copy has only in-frame clones and leaves some out. This table holds 160,000 or so clones, roughly nine tenths found once. Germline V gene lookup returns CDR1 LGHDT and CDR2 YNNKEL (reference sequence). CDR3 length: 17 amino acids. The V end lost 3 bases, the J end lost 1 base, and 15 bases lay between the germline ends. Sequencing was performed on peripheral blood. The sequence was obtained from a man in his sixties with acute or convalescent COVID-19. The chain joins TRBV3-1 (or the pseudogene TRBV3-2) to TRBJ2-2, with a possible D match to TRBD1 (5 bases). The CDR3 region is CASSHTQGRMNTGELFF. The CDR3 DNA reads as TGTGCCAGCAGCCACACTCAGGGTAGGATGAACACCGGGGAGCTGTTTTTT.